The 29 T cell receptor beta chains listed next were all sequenced from one sample in a study of T cell changes during pregnancy in multiple sclerosis. Produced via immunoSEQ multiplex PCR; TCRdb's table is partial and in-frame only. This sample has 75,000 to 90,000 clones, with 90% to 95% found just once. The source material was PBMCs, sampled in the first trimester of pregnancy. These receptors came from a female donor in good health, serving as a control in a pregnancy study. Some clones in this sample may be carry-over from other donors' samples.

This clone has only a few counts. Other DNA sequences of this sample code for an identical CDR3. The rearrangement uses TRBV6-1 and TRBJ2-7, with a tentative D call TRBD1 (6 bases). V was cut by 4 bases and J by 0 bases, with 10 bases left in between. CDR1 MNHNS and CDR2 SASEGT come from the germline V gene. The CDR3 totals 14 residues. CDR3 region: CASSGRGSSYEQYF. CDR3 coding DNA: TGTGCCAGCAGTGGCAGGGGTAGCTCCTACGAGCAGTACTTC.

Written as DNA, the CDR3 is TGCGCCAGCAGCCATGCGGGATCGAACACTGAAGCTTTCTTT. Protein sequence: CASSHAGSNTEAFF. This chain connects TRBV4-1 to TRBJ1-1; no clear D. Germline V gives CDR1 MGHRA, CDR2 YSYEKL. The CDR3 totals 14 residues. The V end was cut by 3 bases, the J end by 1 base, with 9 bases between.

The chain joins TRBV5-6 to TRBJ2-7; a weak D match, TRBD2 (7 bases). V was trimmed by 3 bases and J by 4 bases, leaving 14 bases between them. CDR3 length: 14 residues. Germline V gives CDR1 SGHDT, CDR2 YYEEEE. CDR3 loop: CASSSGGAMYEQYF. The CDR3 DNA reads as TGTGCCAGCAGCTCGGGGGGCGCAATGTACGAGCAGTACTTC.

Concerning this clone: At the DNA level, this CDR3 is encoded by other sequences in the same sample as well. This chain joins TRBV15 and TRBJ2-2, with D possibly matching TRBD1 (7 bases). CDR3 length equals 16 residues. CDR1 is LNHNV and CDR2 is YYDKDF in the germline V gene (reference sequence). Trimming took off 3 bases at V and 1 base at J, with 12 bases between the two ends. The CDR3 nucleotides are TGTGCCACCAGCAGGGAGGGGGCCTTGAACACCGGGGAGCTGTTTTTT. This codes for CATSREGALNTGELFF.

This sequence joins TRBV5-3 and TRBJ1-3; the match to TRBD1 covers 9 bases. TRBV5-3 is filed as an ORF, its function uncertain. This CDR3 comprises 16 residues. With 3 bases clipped from V and 4 bases from J, the junction kept 8 bases outside the gene matches. The DNA for the CDR3 is TGTGCCAGAAGCTGTCGGGACAGGGAGAACGGAAACACCATATATTTT. Its translation: CARSCRDRENGNTIYF.

In its sample, this clone ranks as medium-sized. The rearrangement links TRBV9 to TRBJ1-1, with TRBD1 as a possible D gene (5 bases). Looked up from germline, CDR1 is SGDLS and CDR2 is YYNGEE. This CDR3 region has 13 residues. The ends were cut back, 2 bases at V and 3 bases at J, with 8 bases in the middle. This chain's CDR3 is CASSVGQDTEAFF. CDR3 nucleotide sequence: TGTGCCAGCAGCGTGGGGCAGGACACTGAAGCTTTCTTT.

The V gene is TRBV5-1, the J gene TRBJ1-2, with D maybe TRBD1 (5 bases). This CDR3 contains 13 residues. Trimming left V 4 bases short and J 7 bases short, with 14 bases between. Germline V gene lookup returns CDR1 SGHRS and CDR2 YFSETQ. The CDR3 region has the DNA TGCGCCAGCAGCGGGACTCCTCCAGGTGGCTACACCTTC. Translating gives CASSGTPPGGYTF.

This clone is a singleton in its sample. The chain's CDR3 is CASSLSYRGKTGELFF. CDR3 DNA sequence: TGTGCCAGCAGTTTATCCTACAGGGGGAAGACCGGGGAGCTGTTTTTT. The chain is built from TRBV28 and TRBJ2-2; 8 bases fit TRBD1. Germline V gene lookup returns CDR1 MDHEN and CDR2 SYDVKM. V dropped 1 base and J dropped 5; count of bases not matched to a gene: 6. This CDR3 is built from 16 residues. Full variable domain (outside the CDR3, taken from reference TRBV28 and TRBJ2-2): DVKVTQSSRYLVKRTGEKVFLECVQDMDHENMFWYRQDPGLGLRLIYFSYDVKMKEKGDIPEGYSVSREKKERFSLILESASTNQTSMYLCASSLSYRGKTGELFFGEGSRLTVL.

J is TRBJ2-3 and V is TRBV15, with 10 bases lining up with TRBD2. V lost 10 bases, J lost 0 bases, and 7 bases stayed unmatched. The CDR3 totals 15 residues. The germline CDR1 and CDR2 sequences are LNHNV and YYDKDF (reference sequence). The chain's CDR3 is CAIDSGRSSTDTQYF. The CDR3 nucleotides are TGTGCCATCGATAGCGGGAGGTCTAGCACAGATACGCAGTATTTT.

This chain connects TRBV6-5 to TRBJ1-6; TRBD1 aligns across 10 bases. This CDR3 is built from 16 residues. The trim removed 2 bases at V and 5 bases at J, leaving 3 bases unmatched. Germline V gene lookup returns CDR1 MNHEY and CDR2 SVGAGI. This CDR3 reads CASSYGTGANNSPLHF. CDR3 nucleotide sequence: TGTGCCAGCAGTTACGGGACAGGGGCTAATAATTCACCCCTCCACTTT.

The rearrangement joins TRBV5-1 to TRBJ2-2, with D perhaps TRBD1 (6 bases). CDR1 is SGHRS and CDR2 is YFSETQ in the germline V gene. This CDR3 has 14 residues. V was shortened by 3 bases and J by 2 bases, with 8 bases between the two germline ends. The CDR3 nucleotides read TGCGCCAGCAGCTGGGGACACAACACCGGGGAGCTGTTTTTT. This gives the protein CASSWGHNTGELFF.

The chain joins TRBV15 to TRBJ1-4; 7 positions agree with TRBD1. This CDR3 region has 15 residues. CDR1 is LNHNV and CDR2 is YYDKDF in the germline V gene (reference sequence). Trimming cost V 1 base and J 8 bases; bases outside gene matches: 7. The CDR3 sequence is CATSRGVGTEEKLFF. CDR3 nucleotides: TGTGCCACCAGCAGAGGAGTAGGGACAGAGGAAAAACTGTTTTTT.

The genes are TRBV7-8 and TRBJ1-1; D gene uncertain. Germline V CDR1 and CDR2: SGHVS, FQNEAQ. V lost 6 bases, J lost 1 base, and 12 bases lay in between. The CDR3 covers 14 residues. Here the CDR3 DNA reads TGTGCCAGCAGGCCCGGGATAACGAACACTGAAGCTTTCTTT. Translated: CASRPGITNTEAFF.

The chain has TRBV5-1 and TRBJ2-5; TRBD2 agrees at 9 bases. CDR3 length: 14 residues. Losses at the gene ends were 0 bases for V and 5 bases for J; bases not matched to a gene: 2. CDR1 and CDR2 (germline): SGHRS, YFSETQ. Here the CDR3 reads CASSLVAGEETQYF. CDR3 nucleotide sequence: TGCGCCAGCAGCTTGGTAGCGGGAGAGGAGACCCAGTACTTC.

This clone was seen once. This chain connects TRBV28 to TRBJ2-3; a possible D gene is TRBD2 (5 bases). V lost 5 bases and J 1 base, leaving 13 bases between the germline ends. This CDR3 is 15 amino acids long. The germline CDR1 and CDR2 sequences are MDHEN and SYDVKM. CDR3: CASSSLASGTDTQYF. The DNA of the CDR3 is TGTGCCAGCAGTAGTCTAGCATCGGGCACAGATACGCAGTATTTT. Full variable domain (rest looked up from reference TRBV28 and TRBJ2-3): DVKVTQSSRYLVKRTGEKVFLECVQDMDHENMFWYRQDPGLGLRLIYFSYDVKMKEKGDIPEGYSVSREKKERFSLILESASTNQTSMYLCASSSLASGTDTQYFGPGTRLTVL.

The V gene is TRBV7-9, the J gene TRBJ2-5; 10 positions match TRBD1. The trim removed 5 bases at V and 5 bases at J, leaving 8 bases unmatched. This CDR3 contains 15 residues. Germline lookup yields CDR1 SEHNR and CDR2 FQNEAQ (reference sequence). The CDR3 loop reads CASSQDRGVEETQYF. The CDR3 region has the DNA TGTGCCAGCAGCCAGGACAGGGGGGTTGAGGAGACCCAGTACTTC.

For the CDR3, the DNA is TGTGCCAGCAGTGACGCTAGCGGGAAGCTTTTCACAGATACGCAGTATTTT. Its translation is CASSDASGKLFTDTQYF. V is TRBV28 and J is TRBJ2-3; 9 positions agree with TRBD2. V was pared by 5 bases and J by 2 bases, with 11 bases of the junction left unmatched. The CDR3 runs to 17 residues. In germline, CDR1 is MDHEN, CDR2 SYDVKM.

The chain links TRBV6-5 to TRBJ2-1; TRBD2 agrees at 8 bases. This CDR3 is built from 16 residues. Trimming took 2 bases from V and 5 from J; bases not matched to a gene: 8. Germline CDR1 reads MNHEY; CDR2 reads SVGAGI. CDR3 in amino acids: CASSYPLAGGHNEQFF. CDR3 bases: TGTGCCAGCAGTTACCCCCTCGCGGGAGGACACAATGAGCAGTTCTTC.

The J gene is TRBJ1-5, the V gene TRBV6-5, with unresolved D. There are 15 residues in the CDR3. Germline-derived CDR1 and CDR2 are MNHEY and SVGAGI. V lost 2 bases and J lost 1, with 9 bases in between. The CDR3 region has the DNA TGTGCCAGCAGTTACGGGCCGGGGAGCAATCAGCCCCAGCATTTT. Protein product: CASSYGPGSNQPQHF.

The CDR3 protein is CASSLERRARYNEQFF. The DNA of the CDR3 is TGTGCCAGCAGCTTAGAGCGGAGGGCCAGATACAATGAGCAGTTCTTC. The rearrangement links TRBV7-2 to TRBJ2-1; D might be TRBD2 (6 bases). V gave up 1 base and J gave up 4 bases, with 14 bases separating them. Germline CDR1 SGHTA, CDR2 FQGNSA. This CDR3 is 16 amino acids long.

The V and J genes are TRBV6-1 and TRBJ1-5, with a tentative D call TRBD1 (5 bases). V was cut by 2 bases and J by 4 bases, with 9 bases left in between. Germline-derived CDR1 and CDR2 are MNHNS and SASEGT. The CDR3 extends over 14 amino acids. The DNA of the CDR3 is TGTGCCAGCAGTGAAAGGACACCTAATCAGCCCCAGCATTTT. Protein sequence: CASSERTPNQPQHF.

The chain uses TRBV4-2 and TRBJ1-2; 9 bases are shared with TRBD1. Germline V lookup: CDR1 LGHNA, CDR2 YNFKEQ. V was clipped by 0 bases and J by 5 bases; unmatched bases: 10. This CDR3 spans 17 amino acids. The DNA of the CDR3 is TGTGCCAGCAGCCAAGAAGGGGGGAGACAGGGGGGTTATGGCTACACCTTC. Translated, it gives CASSQEGGRQGGYGYTF.

V gene TRBV6-4 combines with J gene TRBJ2-1; 11 nucleotides align to TRBD2. V shed 6 bases and J 10 bases; nucleotides not matched to a gene: 11. In germline, CDR1 is MRHNA, CDR2 SNTAGT. This CDR3 region has 15 residues. The CDR3 loop reads CASSRHSGGAEEQFF. Here the CDR3 DNA reads TGTGCCAGCAGCCGCCATAGCGGGGGGGCGGAGGAGCAGTTCTTC.

DNA for the CDR3: TGTGCCAGCAGTGAACTAAGGGCAGGGTTAAACACTGAAGCTTTCTTT. It encodes CASSELRAGLNTEAFF. The chain combines TRBV6-1 with TRBJ1-1; possible D gene TRBD1, 5 bases. The CDR3 sequence is 16 residues long. CDR1 MNHNS and CDR2 SASEGT come from the germline V gene. V shed 2 bases and J shed 2 bases, with 15 bases lying between them.

The genes are TRBV7-9 and TRBJ1-3; the D is unclear. Per germline, CDR1 SEHNR and CDR2 FQNEAQ (reference sequence). The CDR3 loop spans 13 amino acids. Trimming pared 4 bases from V and 4 bases from J, leaving 8 bases between. CDR3 loop: CASSSDYGNTIYF. The CDR3 DNA sequence: TGTGCCAGCAGCTCCGACTACGGAAACACCATATATTTT.

V usage is TRBV2 and J usage is TRBJ1-5, with D possibly being TRBD1 (6 bases). Germline V gene lookup returns CDR1 SNHLY and CDR2 FYNNEI. V lost 7 bases to trimming and J lost 4 bases, with 11 bases between them. The CDR3 extends over 13 amino acids. CDR3 amino acids: CASTGQPNQPQHF. CDR3 DNA sequence: TGTGCCAGCACAGGACAGCCGAATCAGCCCCAGCATTTT.

This clone was seen repeatedly, ten times or more. The chain has TRBV6-4 and TRBJ2-2; 11 bases fit TRBD2. Germline CDR1 is MRHNA and CDR2 is SNTAGT. Trimming at V came to 3 bases and at J to 7 bases, leaving 4 bases not matched to a gene. The CDR3 is made up of 15 amino acids. The CDR3 nucleotides read TGTGCCAGCAGTGAACTAGCGGGAGAGCTCGGGGAGCTGTTTTTT. It specifies CASSELAGELGELFF.

The rearrangement joins TRBV2 to TRBJ1-2, with D perhaps matching TRBD1 (5 bases). V dropped 8 bases and J dropped 2 bases, with 12 bases sitting between them. CDR1 is SNHLY, CDR2 FYNNEI, per germline. The CDR3 has 13 residues. CDR3 nucleotides: TGTGCCAGCTCTCCGACAGCCAACTATGGCTACACCTTC. Translating it yields CASSPTANYGYTF.

The CDR3 bases are TGCGCCAGCAGCTTGGTGGGAGCTAACTATGGCTACACCTTC. This gives the protein CASSLVGANYGYTF. J is TRBJ1-2 and V is TRBV5-1; D gene ambiguous. This CDR3 is 14 amino acids long. CDR1 and CDR2 (germline): SGHRS, YFSETQ. Trimming pared 0 bases from V and 0 bases from J, leaving 6 bases between.